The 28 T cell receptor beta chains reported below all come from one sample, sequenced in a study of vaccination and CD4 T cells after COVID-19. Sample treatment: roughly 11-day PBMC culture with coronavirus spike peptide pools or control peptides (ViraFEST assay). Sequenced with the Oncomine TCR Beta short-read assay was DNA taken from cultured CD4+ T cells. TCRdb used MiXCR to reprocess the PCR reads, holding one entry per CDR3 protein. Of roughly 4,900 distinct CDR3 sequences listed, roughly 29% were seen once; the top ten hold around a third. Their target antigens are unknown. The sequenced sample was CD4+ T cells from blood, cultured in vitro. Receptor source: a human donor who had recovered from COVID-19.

CDR3 protein: CASGWDSGNTIYF. In DNA, the CDR3 is TGCGCCAGCGGATGGGACTCTGGAAACACCATATATTTT. J is TRBJ1-3 and V is TRBV10-2, with no clear D. Germline values: CDR1 WSHSY, CDR2 SAAADI. Trimming stripped 8 bases from V and 0 bases from J, with 8 bases between. This CDR3 has 13 amino acids.

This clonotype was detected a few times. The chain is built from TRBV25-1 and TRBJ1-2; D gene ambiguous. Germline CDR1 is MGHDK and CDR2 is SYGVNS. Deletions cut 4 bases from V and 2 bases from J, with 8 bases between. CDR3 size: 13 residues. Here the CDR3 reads CASSVRGNYGYTF. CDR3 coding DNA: TGTGCCAGCAGTGTACGTGGAAACTATGGCTACACCTTC.

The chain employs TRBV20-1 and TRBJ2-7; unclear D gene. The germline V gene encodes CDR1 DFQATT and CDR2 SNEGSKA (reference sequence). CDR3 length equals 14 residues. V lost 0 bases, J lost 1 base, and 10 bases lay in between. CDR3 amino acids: CSARDQHQSYEQYF. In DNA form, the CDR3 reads TGCAGTGCTAGAGATCAGCACCAATCCTACGAGCAGTACTTC.

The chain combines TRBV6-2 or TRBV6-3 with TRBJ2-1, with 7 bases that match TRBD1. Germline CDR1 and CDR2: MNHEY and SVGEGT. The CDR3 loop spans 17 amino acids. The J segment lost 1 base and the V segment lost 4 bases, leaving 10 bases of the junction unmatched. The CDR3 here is CASSSYGQVLSYNEQFF. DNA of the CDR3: TGTGCCAGCAGTTCTTATGGACAGGTTCTATCCTACAATGAGCAGTTCTTC.

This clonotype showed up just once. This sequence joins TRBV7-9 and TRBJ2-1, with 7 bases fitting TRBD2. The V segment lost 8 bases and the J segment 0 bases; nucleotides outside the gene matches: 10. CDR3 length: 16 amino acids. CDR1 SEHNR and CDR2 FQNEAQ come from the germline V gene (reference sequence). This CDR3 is CASVGQRGSSYNEQFF. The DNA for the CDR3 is TGTGCCAGCGTAGGGCAGCGGGGCAGCTCCTACAATGAGCAGTTCTTC.

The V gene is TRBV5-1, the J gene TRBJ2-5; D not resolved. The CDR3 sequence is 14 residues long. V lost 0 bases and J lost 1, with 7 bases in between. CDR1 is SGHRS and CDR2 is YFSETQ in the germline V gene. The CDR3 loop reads CASSLGASQETQYF. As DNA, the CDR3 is TGCGCCAGCAGCTTGGGTGCTAGCCAAGAGACCCAGTACTTC.

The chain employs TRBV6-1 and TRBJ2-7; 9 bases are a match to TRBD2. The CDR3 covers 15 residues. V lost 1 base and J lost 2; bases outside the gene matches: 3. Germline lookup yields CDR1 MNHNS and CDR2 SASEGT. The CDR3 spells CASSEGSGRTYEQYF. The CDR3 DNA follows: TGTGCCAGCAGTGAAGGCAGCGGGAGGACCTACGAGCAGTACTTC.

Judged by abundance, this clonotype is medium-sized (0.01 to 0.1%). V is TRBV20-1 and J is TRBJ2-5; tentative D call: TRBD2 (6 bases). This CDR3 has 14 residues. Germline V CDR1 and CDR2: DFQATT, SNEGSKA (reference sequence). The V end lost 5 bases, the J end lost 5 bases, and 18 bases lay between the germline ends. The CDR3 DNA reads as TGCAGTGCTTTCCTGGGGGAGGTGGGCGAGACCCAGTACTTC. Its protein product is CSAFLGEVGETQYF.

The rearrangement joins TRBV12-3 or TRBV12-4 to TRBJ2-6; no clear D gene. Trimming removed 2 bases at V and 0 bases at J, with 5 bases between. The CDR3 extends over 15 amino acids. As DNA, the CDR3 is TGTGCCAGCAGTTTACGAGCCTCTGGGGCCAACGTCCTGACTTTC. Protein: CASSLRASGANVLTF.

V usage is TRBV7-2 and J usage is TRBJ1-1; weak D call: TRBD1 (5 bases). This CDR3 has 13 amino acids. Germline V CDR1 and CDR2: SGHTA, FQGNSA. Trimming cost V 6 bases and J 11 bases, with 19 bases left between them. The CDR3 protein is CASSRLLGGEAFF. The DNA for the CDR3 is TGTGCCAGCAGTCGTCTACTGGGGGGTGAGGCTTTCTTT. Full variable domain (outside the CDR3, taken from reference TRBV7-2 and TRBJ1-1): GAGVSQSPSNKVTEKGKDVELRCDPISGHTALYWYRQSLGQGLEFLIYFQGNSAPDKSGLPSDRFSAERTGGSVSTLTIQRTQQEDSAVYLCASSRLLGGEAFFGQGTRLTVV.

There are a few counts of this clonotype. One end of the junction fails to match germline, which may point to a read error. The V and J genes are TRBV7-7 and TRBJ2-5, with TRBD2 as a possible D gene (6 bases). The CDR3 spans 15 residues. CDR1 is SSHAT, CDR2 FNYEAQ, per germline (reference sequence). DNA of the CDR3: TGTGCTAGCAGCTCCGGGGGAGGAGGGCAAGAGACCCAGTACTTC. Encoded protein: CASSSGGGGQETQYF.

The CDR3 protein is CASRIDRYSNQPQHF. The CDR3 nucleotides are TGTGCCAGCCGAATTGACAGATATAGCAATCAGCCCCAGCATTTT. V usage is TRBV27 and J usage is TRBJ1-5, with D possibly being TRBD1 (5 bases). CDR3 length equals 15 residues. Germline V gene lookup returns CDR1 MNHEY and CDR2 SMNVEV (reference sequence). V lost 8 bases and J 0 bases, leaving 14 bases between the germline ends.

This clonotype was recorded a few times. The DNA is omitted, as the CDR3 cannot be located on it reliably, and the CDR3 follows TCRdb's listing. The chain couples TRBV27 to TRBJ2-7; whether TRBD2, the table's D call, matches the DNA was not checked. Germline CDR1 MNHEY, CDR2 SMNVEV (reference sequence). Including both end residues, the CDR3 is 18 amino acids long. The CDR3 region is CASSLFLSSGGVLYEQYF.

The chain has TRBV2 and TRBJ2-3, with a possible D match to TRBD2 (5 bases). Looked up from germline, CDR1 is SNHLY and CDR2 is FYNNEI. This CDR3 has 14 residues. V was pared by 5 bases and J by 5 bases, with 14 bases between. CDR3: CASSLAGEGDTQYF. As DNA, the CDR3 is TGTGCCAGCAGTCTGGCGGGTGAAGGAGATACGCAGTATTTT.

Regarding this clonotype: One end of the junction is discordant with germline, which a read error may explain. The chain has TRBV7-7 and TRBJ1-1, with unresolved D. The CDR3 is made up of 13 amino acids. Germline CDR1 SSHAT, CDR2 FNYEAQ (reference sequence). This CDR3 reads CASSSYENTEAFF. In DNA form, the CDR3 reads TGTGCTAGCAGCTCATATGAGAACACTGAAGCTTTCTTT. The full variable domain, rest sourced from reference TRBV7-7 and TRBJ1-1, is GAGVSQSPRYKVTKRGQDVTLRCDPISSHATLYWYQQALGQGPEFLTYFNYEAQPDKSGLPSDRFSAERPEGSISTLTIQRTEQRDSAMYRCASSSYENTEAFFGQGTRLTVV.

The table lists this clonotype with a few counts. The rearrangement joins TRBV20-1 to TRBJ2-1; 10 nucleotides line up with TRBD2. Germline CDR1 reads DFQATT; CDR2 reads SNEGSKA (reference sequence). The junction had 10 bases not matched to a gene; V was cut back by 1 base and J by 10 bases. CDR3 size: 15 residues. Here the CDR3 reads CSARVSGRAPGEQFF. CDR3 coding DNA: TGCAGTGCTAGAGTCAGCGGGAGGGCCCCGGGGGAGCAGTTCTTC.

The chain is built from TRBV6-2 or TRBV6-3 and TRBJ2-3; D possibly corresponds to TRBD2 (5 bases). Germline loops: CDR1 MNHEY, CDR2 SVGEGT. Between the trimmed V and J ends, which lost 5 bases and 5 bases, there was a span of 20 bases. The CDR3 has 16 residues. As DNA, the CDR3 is TGTGCCAGCAGTCTTCGTGGCGACGGGGTTGTAGATACGCAGTATTTT. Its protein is CASSLRGDGVVDTQYF.

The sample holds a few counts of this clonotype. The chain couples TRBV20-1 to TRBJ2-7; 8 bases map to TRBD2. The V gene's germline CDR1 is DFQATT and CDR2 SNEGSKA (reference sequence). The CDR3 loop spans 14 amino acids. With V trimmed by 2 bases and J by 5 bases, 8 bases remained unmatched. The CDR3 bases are TGCAGTGCTAGAAAACCGGGACTAGGTAACGAGCAGTACTTC. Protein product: CSARKPGLGNEQYF.

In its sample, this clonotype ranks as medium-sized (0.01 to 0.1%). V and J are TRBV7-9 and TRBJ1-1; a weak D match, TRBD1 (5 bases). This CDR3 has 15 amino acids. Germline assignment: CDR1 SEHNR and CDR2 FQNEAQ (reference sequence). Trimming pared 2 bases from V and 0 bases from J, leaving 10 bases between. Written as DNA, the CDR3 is TGTGCCAGCAGCTTATCAGGGTTAATGAACACTGAAGCTTTCTTT. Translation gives CASSLSGLMNTEAFF.

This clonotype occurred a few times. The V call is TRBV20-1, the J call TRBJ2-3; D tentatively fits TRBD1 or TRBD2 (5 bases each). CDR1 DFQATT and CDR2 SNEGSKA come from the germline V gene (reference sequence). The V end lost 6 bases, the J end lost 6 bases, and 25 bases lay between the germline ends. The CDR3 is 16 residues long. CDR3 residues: CSARGPGGYSVDTQYF. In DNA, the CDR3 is TGCAGTGCACGGGGCCCCGGTGGTTACAGCGTCGATACGCAGTATTTT.

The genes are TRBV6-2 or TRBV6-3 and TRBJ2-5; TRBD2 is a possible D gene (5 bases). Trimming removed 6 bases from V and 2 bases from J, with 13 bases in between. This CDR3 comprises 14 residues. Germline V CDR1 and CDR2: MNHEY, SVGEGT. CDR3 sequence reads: CASRSDGMQETQYF. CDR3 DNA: TGTGCCAGCAGGTCGGACGGGATGCAAGAGACCCAGTACTTC.

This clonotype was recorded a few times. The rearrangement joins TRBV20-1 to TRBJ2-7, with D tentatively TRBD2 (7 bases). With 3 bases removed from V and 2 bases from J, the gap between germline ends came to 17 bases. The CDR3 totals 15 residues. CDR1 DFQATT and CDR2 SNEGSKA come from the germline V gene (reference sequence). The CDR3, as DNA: TGCAGTGCTAGTTCTAGGGGGGGTGAAGCCTACGAGCAGTACTTC. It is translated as CSASSRGGEAYEQYF.

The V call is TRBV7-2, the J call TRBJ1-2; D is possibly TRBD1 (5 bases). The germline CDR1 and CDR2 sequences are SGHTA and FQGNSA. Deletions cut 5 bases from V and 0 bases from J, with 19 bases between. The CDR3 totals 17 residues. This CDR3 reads CASSHIYNRQTNYGYTF. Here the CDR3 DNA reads TGTGCCAGCAGCCATATCTACAACAGGCAAACTAACTATGGCTACACCTTC.

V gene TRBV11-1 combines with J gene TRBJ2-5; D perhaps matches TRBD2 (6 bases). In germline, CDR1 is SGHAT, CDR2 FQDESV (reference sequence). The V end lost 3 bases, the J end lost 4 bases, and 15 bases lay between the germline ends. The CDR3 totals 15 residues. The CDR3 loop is CASSFGGPGVETQYF. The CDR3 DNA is TGTGCCAGCAGCTTTGGGGGACCGGGGGTAGAGACCCAGTACTTC.

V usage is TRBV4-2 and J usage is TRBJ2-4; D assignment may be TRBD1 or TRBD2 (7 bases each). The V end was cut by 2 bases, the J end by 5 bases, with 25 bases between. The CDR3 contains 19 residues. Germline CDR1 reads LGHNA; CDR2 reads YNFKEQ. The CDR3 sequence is CASSQMKQGGWPSENIQYF. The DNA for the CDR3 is TGTGCCAGCAGCCAAATGAAGCAGGGGGGGTGGCCTTCTGAAAACATTCAGTACTTC.

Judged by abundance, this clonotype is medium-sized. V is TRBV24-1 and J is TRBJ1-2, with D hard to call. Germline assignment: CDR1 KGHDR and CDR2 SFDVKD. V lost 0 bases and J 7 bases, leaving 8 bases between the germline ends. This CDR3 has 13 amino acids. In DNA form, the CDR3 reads TGTGCCACCAGTGATTTGGACGGAGCTGGCTACACCTTC. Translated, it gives CATSDLDGAGYTF.

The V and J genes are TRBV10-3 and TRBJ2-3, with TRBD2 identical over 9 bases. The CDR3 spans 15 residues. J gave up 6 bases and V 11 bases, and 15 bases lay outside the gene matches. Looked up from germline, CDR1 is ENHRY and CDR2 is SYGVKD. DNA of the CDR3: TGTGCCGTACAGAAGGGGCGGGGGGGCCCCGATACGCAGTATTTT. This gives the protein CAVQKGRGGPDTQYF.

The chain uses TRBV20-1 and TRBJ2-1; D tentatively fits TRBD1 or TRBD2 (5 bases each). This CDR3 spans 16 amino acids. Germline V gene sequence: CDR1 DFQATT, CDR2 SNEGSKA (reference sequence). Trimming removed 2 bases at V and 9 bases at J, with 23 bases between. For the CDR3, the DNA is TGCAGTGCTAGATACCGCCGGGACCCGCTTTTTGGTGAGCAGTTCTTC. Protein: CSARYRRDPLFGEQFF.